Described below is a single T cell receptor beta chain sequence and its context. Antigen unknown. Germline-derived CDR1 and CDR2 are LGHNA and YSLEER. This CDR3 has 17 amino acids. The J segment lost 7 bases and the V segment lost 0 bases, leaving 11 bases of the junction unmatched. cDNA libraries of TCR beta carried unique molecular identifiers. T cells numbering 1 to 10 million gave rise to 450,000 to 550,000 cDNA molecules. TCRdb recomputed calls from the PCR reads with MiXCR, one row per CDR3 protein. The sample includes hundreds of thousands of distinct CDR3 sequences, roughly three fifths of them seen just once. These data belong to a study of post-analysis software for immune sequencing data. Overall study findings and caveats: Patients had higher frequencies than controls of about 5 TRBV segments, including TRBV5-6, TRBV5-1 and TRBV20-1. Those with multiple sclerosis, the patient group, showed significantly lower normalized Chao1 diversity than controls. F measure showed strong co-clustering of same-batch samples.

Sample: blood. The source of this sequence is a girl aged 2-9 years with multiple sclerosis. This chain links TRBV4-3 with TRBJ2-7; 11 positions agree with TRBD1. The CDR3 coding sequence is TGCGCCAGCAGCCAAGAAGAACCGGGACAGGGGGATCAAGAGCAGTACTTC. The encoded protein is CASSQEEPGQGDQEQYF.